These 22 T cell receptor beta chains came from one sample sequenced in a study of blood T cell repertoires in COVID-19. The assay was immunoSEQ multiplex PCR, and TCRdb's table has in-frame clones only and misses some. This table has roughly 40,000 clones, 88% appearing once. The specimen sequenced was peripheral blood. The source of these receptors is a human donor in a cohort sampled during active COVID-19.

In DNA form, the CDR3 reads TGTGCCAGCAGCTTGGATCGTTGGGAGGAAGCTTTCTTT. Its translation: CASSLDRWEEAFF. This chain links TRBV5-5 with TRBJ1-1; the D is unclear. Germline V lookup: CDR1 SGHKS, CDR2 YYEKEE (reference sequence). Trimming pared 0 bases from V and 8 bases from J, leaving 11 bases between. The CDR3 runs 13 residues. Based on the CDR3 plus reference TRBV5-5 and TRBJ1-1, the full variable domain is DAGVTQSPTHLIKTRGQQVTLRCSPISGHKSVSWYQQVLGQGPQFIFQYYEKEERGRGNFPDRFSARQFPNYSSELNVNALLLGDSALYLCASSLDRWEEAFFGQGTRLTVV.

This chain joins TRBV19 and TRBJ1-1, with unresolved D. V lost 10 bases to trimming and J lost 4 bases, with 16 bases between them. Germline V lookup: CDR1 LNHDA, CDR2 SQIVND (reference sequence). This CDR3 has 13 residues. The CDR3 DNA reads TGTGCCACCCGGACTGATCTGAGCACTGAAGCTTTCTTT. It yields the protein CATRTDLSTEAFF.

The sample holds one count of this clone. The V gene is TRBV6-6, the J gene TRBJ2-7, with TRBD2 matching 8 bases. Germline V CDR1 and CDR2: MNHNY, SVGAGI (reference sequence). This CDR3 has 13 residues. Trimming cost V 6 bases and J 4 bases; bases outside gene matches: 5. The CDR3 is CASSGGRFYEQYF. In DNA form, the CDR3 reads TGTGCCAGCAGCGGCGGGAGGTTTTACGAGCAGTACTTC.

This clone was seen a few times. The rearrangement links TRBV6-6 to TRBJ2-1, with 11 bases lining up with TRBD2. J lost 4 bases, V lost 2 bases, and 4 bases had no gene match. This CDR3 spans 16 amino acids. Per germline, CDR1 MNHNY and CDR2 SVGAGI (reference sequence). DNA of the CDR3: TGTGCCAGCAGTTACAAAGGGACTAGCGGTTACAATGAGCAGTTCTTC. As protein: CASSYKGTSGYNEQFF.

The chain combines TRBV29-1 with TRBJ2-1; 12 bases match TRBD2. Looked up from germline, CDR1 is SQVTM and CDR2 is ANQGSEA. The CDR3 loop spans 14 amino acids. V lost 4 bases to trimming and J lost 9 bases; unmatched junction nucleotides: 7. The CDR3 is CSVGLAGGQGEQFF. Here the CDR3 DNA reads TGCAGCGTTGGGCTAGCGGGGGGGCAGGGTGAGCAGTTCTTC.

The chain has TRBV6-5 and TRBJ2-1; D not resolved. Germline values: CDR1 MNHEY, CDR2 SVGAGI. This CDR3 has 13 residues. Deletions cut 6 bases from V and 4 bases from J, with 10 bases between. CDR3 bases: TGTGCCAGCAGCCAGACTCGATACAATGAGCAGTTCTTC. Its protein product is CASSQTRYNEQFF.

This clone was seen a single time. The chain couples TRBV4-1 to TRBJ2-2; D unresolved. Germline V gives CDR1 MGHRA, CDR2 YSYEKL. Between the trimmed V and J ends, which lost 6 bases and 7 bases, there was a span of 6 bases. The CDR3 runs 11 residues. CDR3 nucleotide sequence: TGCGCCAGCAGACAGAACGGGGAGCTGTTTTTT. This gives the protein CASRQNGELFF.

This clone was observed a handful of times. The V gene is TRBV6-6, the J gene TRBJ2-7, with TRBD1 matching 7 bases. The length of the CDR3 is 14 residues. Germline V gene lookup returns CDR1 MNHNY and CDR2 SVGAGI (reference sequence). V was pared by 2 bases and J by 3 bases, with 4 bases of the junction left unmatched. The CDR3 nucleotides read TGTGCCAGCAGTTACAGGACAGGCTTCTACGAGCAGTACTTC. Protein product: CASSYRTGFYEQYF.

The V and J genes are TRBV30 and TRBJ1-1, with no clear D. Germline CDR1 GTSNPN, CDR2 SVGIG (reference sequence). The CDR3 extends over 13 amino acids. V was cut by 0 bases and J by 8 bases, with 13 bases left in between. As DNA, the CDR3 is TGTGCCTGGAGTGTACAGACCGGTTCAGAAGCTTTCTTT. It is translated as CAWSVQTGSEAFF.

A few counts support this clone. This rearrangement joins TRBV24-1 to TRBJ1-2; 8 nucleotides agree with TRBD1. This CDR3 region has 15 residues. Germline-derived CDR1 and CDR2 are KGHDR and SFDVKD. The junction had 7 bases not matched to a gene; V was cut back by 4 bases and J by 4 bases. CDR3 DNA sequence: TGTGCCACCAGTGACAAAGGACAGGGTGCCTATGGCTACACCTTC. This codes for CATSDKGQGAYGYTF.

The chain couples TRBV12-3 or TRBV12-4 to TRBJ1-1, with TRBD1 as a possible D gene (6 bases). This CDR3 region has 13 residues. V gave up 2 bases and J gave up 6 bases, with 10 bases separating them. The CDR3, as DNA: TGTGCCAGCAGTTTAACAGGGTACTCTGAAGCTTTCTTT. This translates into CASSLTGYSEAFF.

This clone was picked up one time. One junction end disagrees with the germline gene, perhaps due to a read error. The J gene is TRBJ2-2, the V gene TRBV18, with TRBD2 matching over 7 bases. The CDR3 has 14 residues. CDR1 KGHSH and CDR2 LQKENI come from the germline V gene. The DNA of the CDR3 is TGTGCCAGCTCCCCACAAGCGGGACCCGGGGAGCTGTTTTTT. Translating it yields CASSPQAGPGELFF. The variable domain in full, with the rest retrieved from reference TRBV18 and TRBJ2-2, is NAGVMQNPRHLVRRRGQEARLRCSPMKGHSHVYWYRQLPEEGLKFMVYLQKENIIDESGMPKERFSAEFPKEGPSILRIQQVVRGDSAAYFCASSPQAGPGELFFGEGSRLTVL.

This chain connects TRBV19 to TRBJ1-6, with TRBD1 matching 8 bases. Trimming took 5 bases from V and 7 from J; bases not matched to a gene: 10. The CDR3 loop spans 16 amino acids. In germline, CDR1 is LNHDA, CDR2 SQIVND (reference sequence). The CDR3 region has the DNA TGTGCCAGTAGTCCGCAGGACAGGGTACTAAATTCACCCCTCCACTTT. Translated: CASSPQDRVLNSPLHF.

CDR3 DNA sequence: TGTGCCAGCAGCCTAACCCCCCCTCAGGCCTACGAGCAGTACTTC. Translating it yields CASSLTPPQAYEQYF. The chain recombines TRBV5-6 with TRBJ2-7, with D hard to call. Germline CDR1 SGHDT, CDR2 YYEEEE. The CDR3 is 15 amino acids. The ends were cut back, 4 bases at V and 2 bases at J, with 16 bases in the middle.

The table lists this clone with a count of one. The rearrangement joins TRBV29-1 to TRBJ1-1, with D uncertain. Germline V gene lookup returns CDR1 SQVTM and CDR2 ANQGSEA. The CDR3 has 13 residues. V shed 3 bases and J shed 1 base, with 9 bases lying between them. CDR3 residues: CSVDGRQNTEAFF. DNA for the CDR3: TGCAGCGTTGACGGCAGGCAGAACACTGAAGCTTTCTTT.

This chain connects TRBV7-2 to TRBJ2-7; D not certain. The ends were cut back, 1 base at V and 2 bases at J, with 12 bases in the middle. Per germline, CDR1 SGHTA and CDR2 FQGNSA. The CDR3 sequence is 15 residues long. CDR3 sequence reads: CASSLGGTITYEQYF. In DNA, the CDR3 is TGTGCCAGCAGCTTAGGCGGTACGATTACCTACGAGCAGTACTTC.

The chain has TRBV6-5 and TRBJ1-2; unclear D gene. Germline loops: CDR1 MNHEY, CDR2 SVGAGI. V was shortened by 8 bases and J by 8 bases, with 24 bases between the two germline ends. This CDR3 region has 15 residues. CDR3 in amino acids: CASFPRISPLVGYTF. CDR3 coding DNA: TGTGCCAGCTTCCCCAGGATTTCCCCATTAGTGGGCTACACCTTC.

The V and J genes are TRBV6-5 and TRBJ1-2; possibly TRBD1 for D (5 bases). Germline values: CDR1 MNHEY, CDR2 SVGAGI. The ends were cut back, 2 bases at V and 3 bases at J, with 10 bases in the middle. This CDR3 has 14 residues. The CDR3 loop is CASSYRGEYYGYTF. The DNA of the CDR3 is TGTGCCAGCAGTTACCGGGGGGAATACTATGGCTACACCTTC.

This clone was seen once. The CDR3: CASSPRTRLGEYGYTF. CDR3 nucleotide sequence: TGTGCCAGCAGTCCGCGGACCAGGTTAGGGGAATATGGCTACACCTTC. The chain recombines TRBV28 with TRBJ1-2; D might be TRBD1 (5 bases). Trimming pared 5 bases from V and 5 bases from J, leaving 21 bases between. This CDR3 contains 16 residues. Germline V gene data show CDR1 as MDHEN and CDR2 as SYDVKM.

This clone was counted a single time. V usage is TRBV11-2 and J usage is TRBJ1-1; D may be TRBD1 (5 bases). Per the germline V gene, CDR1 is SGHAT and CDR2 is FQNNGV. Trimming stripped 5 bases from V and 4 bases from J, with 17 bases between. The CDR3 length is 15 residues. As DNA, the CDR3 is TGTGCCAGCAGCCCAGTGACAGTGGCCCCCACTGAAGCTTTCTTT. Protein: CASSPVTVAPTEAFF.

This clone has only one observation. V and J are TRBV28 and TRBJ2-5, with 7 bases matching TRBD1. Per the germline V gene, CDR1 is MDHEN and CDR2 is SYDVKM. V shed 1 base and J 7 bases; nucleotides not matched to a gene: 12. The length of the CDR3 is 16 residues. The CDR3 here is CASSLLFGTAVGTQYF. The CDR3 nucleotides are TGTGCCAGCAGTTTATTGTTCGGGACAGCAGTGGGGACCCAGTACTTC.

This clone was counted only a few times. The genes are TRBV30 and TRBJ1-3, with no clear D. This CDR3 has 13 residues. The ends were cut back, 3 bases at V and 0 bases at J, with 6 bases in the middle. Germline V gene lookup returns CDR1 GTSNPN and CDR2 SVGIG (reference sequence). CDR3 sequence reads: CAWSLYSGNTIYF. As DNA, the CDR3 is TGTGCCTGGAGCTTATACTCTGGAAACACCATATATTTT.